The TCR beta chain described here comes from a study of blood T cell repertoires in COVID-19. Study background: Specimens from acute and convalescent COVID-19 originated in the United States, Italy and Spain. Sources were T cells, B-cell-depleted T cells, or PBMCs; the material itself was cDNA or gDNA.

This CDR3 contains 16 residues. Per the germline V gene, CDR1 is LGHDT and CDR2 is YNNKEL (reference sequence). Deletions cut 0 bases from V and 0 bases from J, with 11 bases between. As handled by the study authors: The authors estimated nucleated cell counts from reference gene primer amplification. Clones were sequenced by immunoSEQ multiplex PCR, and TCRdb holds only the in-frame ones, with some missing. V and J calls and clone size follow that table, whereas D and trimming were derived from the DNA. The repertoire holds about 250,000 clones, with about 80% as singletons. The sample comprised peripheral blood. The receptor comes from a man older than 75 with acute or convalescent COVID-19. The chain employs TRBV3-1 (or the pseudogene TRBV3-2) and TRBJ1-2; D unclear. As DNA, the CDR3 is TGTGCCAGCAGCCAAGATGAGGTGGCAGCTAACTATGGCTACACCTTC. Residues: CASSQDEVAANYGYTF.